The 6 T cell receptor beta chains in this list originate from one sample, sequenced in a study of cytomegalovirus exposure and HLA in healthy donors. The PCR used 60 Vbeta and 13 Jbeta primers. Some clones are missing from TCRdb's copy, which holds only in-frame ones; the method was immunoSEQ multiplex PCR. The table records about 120,000 clones, 60% to 85% of them present only once. The sequenced material came from PBMCs. The receptors were gathered from a female donor in good health and CMV-seronegative.

This chain connects TRBV4-3 to TRBJ2-7, with D possibly matching TRBD2 (5 bases). The V and J ends lost 0 bases and 4 bases respectively, with 7 bases between them. CDR1 and CDR2 (germline): LGHNA, YSLEER. The CDR3 has 13 amino acids. The CDR3 bases are TGCGCCAGCAGCCAAGATCGGGGTTACGAGCAGTACTTC. This codes for CASSQDRGYEQYF.

This chain connects TRBV4-1 to TRBJ2-4; D is perhaps TRBD1 (7 bases). The V gene lost 2 bases and the J gene lost 1 base, with 15 bases spanning the gap. Per the germline V gene, CDR1 is MGHRA and CDR2 is YSYEKL. This CDR3 has 17 amino acids. CDR3 loop: CASSQPVEGAAKNIQYF. The CDR3 nucleotides are TGCGCCAGCAGCCAACCTGTGGAGGGGGCGGCCAAAAACATTCAGTACTTC.

The chain links TRBV4-1 to TRBJ2-7; TRBD1 aligns across 9 bases. Trimming took 0 bases from V and 5 from J; bases not matched to a gene: 5. Germline assignment: CDR1 MGHRA and CDR2 YSYEKL. The CDR3 spans 15 residues. CDR3 amino acids: CASSQDRTGVDEQYF. As DNA, the CDR3 is TGCGCCAGCAGCCAAGATCGGACAGGGGTCGACGAGCAGTACTTC.

The V and J genes are TRBV30 and TRBJ1-4; a weak D match, TRBD1 (5 bases). This CDR3 region has 15 residues. V was pared by 2 bases and J by 4 bases, with 14 bases between. Per the germline V gene, CDR1 is GTSNPN and CDR2 is SVGIG (reference sequence). CDR3 bases: TGTGCCTGGAGTACCGAGACAGTGATTAATGAAAAACTGTTTTTT. Amino acid sequence: CAWSTETVINEKLFF. Together with reference TRBV30 and TRBJ1-4, the CDR3 gives the full variable domain: SQTIHQWPATLVQPVGSPLSLECTVEGTSNPNLYWYRQAAGRGLQLLFYSVGIGQISSEVPQNLSASRPQDRQFILSSKKLLLSDSGFYLCAWSTETVINEKLFFGSGTQLSVL.

V usage is TRBV5-1 and J usage is TRBJ1-1, with 8 bases aligning to TRBD1. Trimming took 0 bases from V and 3 from J; bases not matched to a gene: 7. From germline, CDR1 is SGHRS and CDR2 YFSETQ. The CDR3 is 16 residues long. CDR3 DNA sequence: TGCGCCAGCAGCTTGGGTCAGGGGGCGCGGTACACTGAAGCTTTCTTT. Its protein product is CASSLGQGARYTEAFF.

The gene calls are TRBV5-4 and TRBJ1-1; D is undetermined. Germline V gives CDR1 SGHNT, CDR2 YYREEE (reference sequence). The CDR3 has 13 residues. V lost 0 bases and J lost 4, with 7 bases in between. CDR3 residues: CASSLDEGTEAFF. CDR3 coding DNA: TGTGCCAGCAGCTTGGATGAGGGCACTGAAGCTTTCTTT.